Presented here are 21 T cell receptor beta chains from one specimen sequenced in a study of OX40 agonist ivuxolimab in advanced cancers. Assay: immunoSEQ multiplex PCR; the TCRdb copy retains only in-frame clones and omits some. The table lists some 15,000 clones, under 95% of them singletons, with 20% to 30% in the top ten. The sample here was CD4+ or CD8+ T cells sorted from blood, taken in a trial of the OX40 agonist ivuxolimab. The receptor source for this set is an adult with an advanced solid tumor such as melanoma, head and neck, liver or kidney cancer.

This clone has just one count. This chain links TRBV10-2 with TRBJ2-7, with 8 bases identical to TRBD1. Per the germline V gene, CDR1 is WSHSY and CDR2 is SAAADI. With V trimmed by 0 bases and J by 3 bases, 7 bases remained unmatched. The length of the CDR3 is 16 residues. DNA of the CDR3: TGCGCCAGCAGTGAGTCTGGACAGGGAGGTTTCTACGAGCAGTACTTC. Its translation: CASSESGQGGFYEQYF.

The rearrangement joins TRBV27 to TRBJ1-1; a possible D gene is TRBD1 (5 bases). Trimming removed 4 bases at V and 1 base at J, with 16 bases between. The CDR3 loop spans 16 amino acids. CDR1 and CDR2 from the germline V gene are MNHEY and SMNVEV (reference sequence). The CDR3 reads CASSSLRGLTNTEAFF. CDR3 nucleotide sequence: TGTGCCAGCAGTTCCCTCCGGGGACTGACGAACACTGAAGCTTTCTTT.

This clone is judged medium-sized. J is TRBJ2-7 and V is TRBV7-9; D is uncertain. V was pared by 8 bases and J by 3 bases, with 14 bases between. CDR1 SEHNR and CDR2 FQNEAQ come from the germline V gene (reference sequence). CDR3 size: 13 residues. CDR3 amino acids: CASGRVGNYEQYF. The CDR3 bases are TGTGCCAGCGGCCGGGTGGGGAACTACGAGCAGTACTTC.

The V gene is TRBV28, the J gene TRBJ1-5; no firm D call. CDR3 length equals 13 residues. Germline CDR1 and CDR2: MDHEN and SYDVKM. The V end lost 2 bases, the J end lost 3 bases, and 5 bases lay between the germline ends. The CDR3 region is CASSLQNNQPQHF. The CDR3 nucleotides read TGTGCCAGCAGTTTACAGAACAATCAGCCCCAGCATTTT.

The chain uses TRBV28 and TRBJ2-7, with D perhaps matching TRBD1 (6 bases). CDR1 and CDR2 (germline): MDHEN, SYDVKM. V lost 5 bases and J lost 1, with 12 bases in between. The CDR3 is 14 amino acids. CDR3 nucleotides: TGTGCCAGCAGTCCAAGGGACAATTCCTACGAGCAGTACTTC. Amino acids: CASSPRDNSYEQYF. The variable domain in full, completed from reference TRBV28 and TRBJ2-7, reads DVKVTQSSRYLVKRTGEKVFLECVQDMDHENMFWYRQDPGLGLRLIYFSYDVKMKEKGDIPEGYSVSREKKERFSLILESASTNQTSMYLCASSPRDNSYEQYFGPGTRLTVT.

The chain links TRBV11-3 to TRBJ2-7; no clear D. The V and J ends lost 2 bases and 3 bases respectively, with 8 bases between them. CDR1 SGHNT and CDR2 YENEEA come from the germline V gene. The CDR3 is 13 amino acids. The CDR3 region is CASSLTENYEQYF. The CDR3 DNA follows: TGTGCCAGCAGCTTAACCGAAAACTACGAGCAGTACTTC. Full variable domain (outside the CDR3, taken from reference TRBV11-3 and TRBJ2-7): EAGVVQSPRYKIIEKKQPVAFWCNPISGHNTLYWYLQNLGQGPELLIRYENEEAVDDSQLPKDRFSAERLKGVDSTLKIQPAELGDSAVYLCASSLTENYEQYFGPGTRLTVT.

V and J are TRBV27 and TRBJ2-1; 7 positions agree with TRBD2. CDR3 length: 16 residues. Trimming at V came to 6 bases and at J to 8 bases, leaving 16 bases not matched to a gene. CDR1 MNHEY and CDR2 SMNVEV come from the germline V gene (reference sequence). CDR3 sequence: CASRLILWGGEHEQFF. CDR3 nucleotide sequence: TGTGCCAGCAGACTAATTTTATGGGGAGGGGAGCATGAGCAGTTCTTC.

The chain couples TRBV11-2 to TRBJ1-2; 7 bases map to TRBD1. Germline V gives CDR1 SGHAT, CDR2 FQNNGV. This CDR3 has 15 amino acids. V was clipped by 5 bases and J by 4 bases; unmatched bases: 10. The CDR3 loop reads CASSGGQQLFYGYTF. The CDR3 DNA follows: TGTGCCAGCAGCGGGGGACAGCAACTATTCTATGGCTACACCTTC.

The V call is TRBV25-1, the J call TRBJ2-3, with D possibly being TRBD2 (5 bases). There are 12 residues in the CDR3. V was cut by 4 bases and J by 4 bases, with 6 bases left in between. CDR1 and CDR2 (germline): MGHDK, SYGVNS. The chain's CDR3 is CASSGGSDTQYF. Here the CDR3 DNA reads TGTGCCAGCAGTGGAGGGTCAGATACGCAGTATTTT.

This clone was detected once. This sequence joins TRBV7-9 and TRBJ2-1, with D possibly TRBD1 on 5 matching bases. CDR1 and CDR2 from the germline V gene are SEHNR and FQNEAQ (reference sequence). This CDR3 has 12 amino acids. V lost 3 bases and J lost 9, with 9 bases in between. CDR3 sequence: CASSLGLSEQFF. As DNA, the CDR3 is TGTGCCAGCAGCTTGGGGCTCAGTGAGCAGTTCTTC.

The chain recombines TRBV4-2 with TRBJ2-7; TRBD2 might be the D (6 bases). The CDR3 is 15 amino acids. Looked up from germline, CDR1 is LGHNA and CDR2 is YNFKEQ. Trimming took off 1 base at V and 6 bases at J, with 16 bases between the two ends. The CDR3 nucleotides are TGTGCCAGCAGCCAAGGGAGCGGGCGGGCGGCCGAGCAGTACTTC. This sequence encodes CASSQGSGRAAEQYF.

The rearrangement links TRBV28 to TRBJ1-2, with D possibly matching TRBD1 (6 bases). Germline V gives CDR1 MDHEN, CDR2 SYDVKM. CDR3 length equals 14 residues. V lost 5 bases and J lost 7, with 17 bases in between. In DNA, the CDR3 is TGTGCCAGCAGTGTACTCTTAACAGGGACTGGCTACACCTTC. This codes for CASSVLLTGTGYTF.

V gene TRBV11-2 combines with J gene TRBJ1-3; D is possibly TRBD1 (5 bases). The CDR3 loop spans 17 amino acids. The germline gives CDR1 SGHAT, CDR2 FQNNGV. Trimming removed 5 bases from V and 0 bases from J, with 17 bases in between. The CDR3 nucleotides are TGTGCCAGCAGCCAGAGGCCGGAGGGGAGCTCTGGAAACACCATATATTTT. It encodes CASSQRPEGSSGNTIYF.

The gene calls are TRBV10-2 and TRBJ2-7; D not certain. In germline, CDR1 is WSHSY, CDR2 SAAADI. The CDR3 spans 14 residues. With 3 bases removed from V and 6 bases from J, the gap between germline ends came to 15 bases. This CDR3 is CASSDQAGTSEQYF. The CDR3 region has the DNA TGCGCCAGCAGTGATCAGGCCGGTACCTCCGAGCAGTACTTC.

This chain connects TRBV5-1 to TRBJ2-1, with 9 nucleotides matching TRBD2. Germline CDR1 is SGHRS and CDR2 is YFSETQ. This CDR3 comprises 15 residues. The V gene end was trimmed by 9 bases and the J gene end by 6 bases; junction bases not matched to a gene: 13. CDR3 sequence: CATSEELAGVNEQFF. Written as DNA, the CDR3 is TGCGCCACCTCCGAGGAACTAGCGGGCGTCAATGAGCAGTTCTTC.

This clone is categorized as medium-sized. The V call is TRBV11-2, the J call TRBJ2-7, with D hard to call. Trimming left V 1 base short and J 7 bases short, with 8 bases between. Germline V gene data show CDR1 as SGHAT and CDR2 as FQNNGV. The CDR3 has 12 amino acids. The CDR3 region is CASSLGEREQYF. As DNA, the CDR3 is TGTGCCAGCAGCTTAGGAGAGCGTGAGCAGTACTTC.

The V call is TRBV6-5, the J call TRBJ1-4; a possible D gene is TRBD1 (6 bases). Between the trimmed V and J ends, which lost 4 bases and 3 bases, there was a span of 12 bases. CDR3 length: 15 residues. The germline CDR1 and CDR2 sequences are MNHEY and SVGAGI. The CDR3 DNA sequence: TGTGCCAGCAGTTCCACAGGGTTAGCTAATGAAAAACTGTTTTTT. Encoded protein: CASSSTGLANEKLFF.

The chain carries TRBV2 and TRBJ1-5, with a weak D call TRBD1 (5 bases). The germline V gene has CDR1 SNHLY and CDR2 FYNNEI. Trimming removed 4 bases at V and 3 bases at J, with 10 bases between. The CDR3 is made up of 14 amino acids. Here the CDR3 reads CASSVTGINQPQHF. For the CDR3, the DNA is TGTGCCAGCAGTGTTACAGGCATCAATCAGCCCCAGCATTTT.

The chain joins TRBV19 to TRBJ1-1; tentative D call: TRBD1 (5 bases). Trimming pared 3 bases from V and 8 bases from J, leaving 7 bases between. The CDR3 is made up of 11 amino acids. Germline values: CDR1 LNHDA, CDR2 SQIVND (reference sequence). CDR3 bases: TGTGCCAGTAGTATCTACAGGGAAGCTTTCTTT. The encoded protein is CASSIYREAFF. The whole variable domain, remainder taken from reference TRBV19 and TRBJ1-1, is DGGITQSPKYLFRKEGQNVTLSCEQNLNHDAMYWYRQDPGQGLRLIYYSQIVNDFQKGDIAEGYSVSREKKESFPLTVTSAQKNPTAFYLCASSIYREAFFGQGTRLTVV.

This chain joins TRBV6-1 and TRBJ2-3; D not certain. The V end was cut by 2 bases, the J end by 0 bases, with 9 bases between. CDR1 and CDR2 (germline): MNHNS, SASEGT. The CDR3 is 15 residues long. The DNA for the CDR3 is TGTGCCAGCAGTGAAAGGATACTGAGCACAGATACGCAGTATTTT. This sequence encodes CASSERILSTDTQYF.

The V call is TRBV5-8, the J call TRBJ2-3; D could derive from TRBD1 or TRBD2 (7 bases each). CDR3 length: 18 amino acids. CDR1 SGHTS and CDR2 YDEGEE come from the germline V gene. Trimming shortened V by 4 bases and J by 4 bases, and 25 bases separated the two germline ends. CDR3 DNA sequence: TGTGCCAGCAGCGCGACAGGGTGGGCTAGCGGAGGGGCAGATACGCAGTATTTT. Protein sequence: CASSATGWASGGADTQYF.